One and the same sample provided the 15 T cell receptor beta chains below, sequenced in a study of blood T cell repertoires in COVID-19. Using immunoSEQ multiplex PCR, the repertoire was profiled, and TCRdb retains in-frame clones only, with some absent. The sample has around 130,000 clones, about 82% seen once. The sample comprised peripheral blood. These receptor sequences come from a man aged 50-59 years with acute or convalescent COVID-19.

The chain carries TRBV24-1 and TRBJ2-2; 10 nucleotides match TRBD1. Germline V lookup: CDR1 KGHDR, CDR2 SFDVKD. The V segment lost 6 bases and the J segment 5 bases; nucleotides outside the gene matches: 11. The CDR3 has 17 amino acids. The CDR3 sequence: CATSRKTGQGNTGELFF. For the CDR3, the DNA is TGTGCCACCAGTCGTAAAACGGGACAGGGGAATACCGGGGAGCTGTTTTTT.

The CDR3 here is CASSPRQGPGELFF. CDR3 DNA sequence: TGTGCCAGTAGTCCACGACAGGGCCCCGGGGAGCTGTTTTTT. The chain couples TRBV19 to TRBJ2-2, with 7 bases that match TRBD1. Germline trimming cut 5 bases from V and 6 bases from J; bases unmatched to any gene: 6. The CDR3 sequence is 14 residues long. Germline-derived CDR1 and CDR2 are LNHDA and SQIVND (reference sequence). The full variable domain, in which reference TRBV19 and TRBJ2-2 provide the parts outside the CDR3, is DGGITQSPKYLFRKEGQNVTLSCEQNLNHDAMYWYRQDPGQGLRLIYYSQIVNDFQKGDIAEGYSVSREKKESFPLTVTSAQKNPTAFYLCASSPRQGPGELFFGEGSRLTVL.

This chain connects TRBV3-1 (or the pseudogene TRBV3-2) to TRBJ2-1; 10 bases map to TRBD2. V lost 5 bases to trimming and J lost 2 bases; unmatched junction nucleotides: 6. Looked up from germline, CDR1 is LGHDT and CDR2 is YNNKEL (reference sequence). The CDR3 contains 16 residues. CDR3 sequence: CASSTLLAGPYNEQFF. CDR3 DNA sequence: TGTGCCAGCAGCACGCTACTAGCGGGGCCCTACAATGAGCAGTTCTTC.

The V call is TRBV10-1, the J call TRBJ1-5, with D unclear. Deletions cut 5 bases from V and 6 bases from J, with 11 bases between. Germline V lookup: CDR1 WNHNN, CDR2 SYGVQD (reference sequence). This CDR3 is 13 amino acids long. DNA for the CDR3: TGCGCCAGCAGTCTGTCCGGGAGTCAGCCCCAGCATTTT. This translates into CASSLSGSQPQHF.

The genes are TRBV27 and TRBJ2-1, with TRBD1 as a possible D gene (5 bases). Germline V gives CDR1 MNHEY, CDR2 SMNVEV (reference sequence). The germline V and J ends were trimmed by 8 bases and 3 bases, with 17 bases remaining between them. This CDR3 contains 15 residues. CDR3 protein: CASRPLRTIYNEQFF. In nucleotides, the CDR3 is TGTGCCAGCCGTCCCCTCAGGACAATCTACAATGAGCAGTTCTTC.

The chain links TRBV6-4 to TRBJ2-2; the D is unclear. CDR1 is MRHNA, CDR2 SNTAGT, per germline. The CDR3 sequence is 13 residues long. V lost 6 bases, J lost 3 bases, and 8 bases lay in between. The CDR3 DNA follows: TGTGCCAGCAGGGACCCCTACACCGGGGAGCTGTTTTTT. Translation: CASRDPYTGELFF.

V is TRBV6-5 and J is TRBJ2-3; a possible D gene is TRBD2 (5 bases). The germline V gene encodes CDR1 MNHEY and CDR2 SVGAGI. The CDR3 runs to 13 residues. Trimming took off 6 bases at V and 2 bases at J, with 9 bases between the two ends. CDR3 nucleotides: TGTGCCAGCAGGAGGGAAACCACAGATACGCAGTATTTT. It codes for CASRRETTDTQYF.

The chain is built from TRBV9 and TRBJ2-2; possible D gene TRBD2, 6 bases. This CDR3 contains 14 residues. The V end lost 5 bases, the J end lost 5 bases, and 13 bases lay between the germline ends. CDR1 and CDR2 from the germline V gene are SGDLS and YYNGEE. Here the CDR3 reads CASRDWGDTGELFF. CDR3 coding DNA: TGTGCCAGCAGGGACTGGGGGGATACCGGGGAGCTGTTTTTT.

V gene TRBV6-1 combines with J gene TRBJ1-2; maybe TRBD1 (6 bases). Germline V gene sequence: CDR1 MNHNS, CDR2 SASEGT. This CDR3 is built from 16 residues. Trimming left V 4 bases short and J 2 bases short, with 17 bases between. CDR3 amino acids: CASSAPRLGQNYGYTF. The CDR3 DNA is TGTGCCAGCAGTGCCCCTCGACTCGGACAGAACTATGGCTACACCTTC.

Worth noting for this clone: At one of its ends the junction is not consistent with the germline gene, which may arise from a read error. The genes are TRBV28 and TRBJ1-5; D is unresolved. Germline V gene data show CDR1 as MDHEN and CDR2 as SYDVKM. CDR3 length equals 11 residues. The CDR3 DNA sequence: TGTGCCAGCATCATGGATCAGGCCCAGCATTTT. It translates to CASIMDQAQHF.

The chain couples TRBV7-9 to TRBJ2-7, with D possibly TRBD1 on 5 matching bases. This CDR3 region has 12 residues. Deletions cut 5 bases from V and 3 bases from J, with 8 bases between. CDR1 is SEHNR and CDR2 is FQNEAQ in the germline V gene (reference sequence). Written as DNA, the CDR3 is TGTGCCAGCAGCGCGGACATCTACGAGCAGTACTTC. Amino acid sequence: CASSADIYEQYF.

The J gene is TRBJ2-3, the V gene TRBV5-1, with 9 bases lining up with TRBD1. The CDR3 has 16 amino acids. J lost 3 bases, V lost 5 bases, and 10 bases had no gene match. Looked up from germline, CDR1 is SGHRS and CDR2 is YFSETQ. CDR3 coding DNA: TGCGCCAGCAGACCTAGCCCGGGACAGGGAACAGATACGCAGTATTTT. This encodes CASRPSPGQGTDTQYF.

A single count supports this clone. The chain couples TRBV4-1 to TRBJ2-1, with D possibly being TRBD2 (5 bases). Germline V lookup: CDR1 MGHRA, CDR2 YSYEKL. The CDR3 length is 16 residues. V was cut by 3 bases and J by 4 bases, with 16 bases left in between. This CDR3 reads CASSQSWLAEYNEQFF. The CDR3 region has the DNA TGCGCCAGCAGCCAGTCCTGGCTAGCTGAGTACAATGAGCAGTTCTTC.

V usage is TRBV6-2 or TRBV6-3 and J usage is TRBJ1-6; possible D gene TRBD1, 6 bases. Trimming stripped 4 bases from V and 14 bases from J, with 9 bases between. The CDR3 is 11 amino acids. Germline lookup yields CDR1 MNHEY and CDR2 SVGEGT. The CDR3 nucleotides are TGTGCCAGCAGTTTCCCAGGGGCCCTCCACTTT. Translating gives CASSFPGALHF.

The chain joins TRBV5-1 to TRBJ2-7; a weak D match, TRBD2 (5 bases). V was trimmed by 0 bases and J by 4 bases, leaving 20 bases between them. Germline CDR1 reads SGHRS; CDR2 reads YFSETQ. The CDR3 consists of 17 residues. The CDR3 is CASSLAVPGNLLYEQYF. CDR3 nucleotide sequence: TGCGCCAGCAGCTTGGCCGTTCCGGGGAATCTGCTGTACGAGCAGTACTTC.